This TCR beta chain was profiled in a study of cytomegalovirus exposure and HLA in healthy donors. The CDR3 loop spans 16 amino acids. Trimming stripped 4 bases from V and 9 bases from J, with 25 bases between. CDR1 is MGHRA and CDR2 is YSYEKL in the germline V gene. Points from the study as a whole: Donors were assumed by presence/absence analyses to have roughly uniform sequencing depth.

PCR primers comprised 60 Vbeta and 13 Jbeta primers. The table came from immunoSEQ multiplex PCR; TCRdb's copy has only in-frame clones and leaves some out. The top ten hold more than 4% of the sample, which has more than 60,000 clones, about 82% seen once. A note on this clone: The antigen is undetermined.

This chain connects TRBV4-1 to TRBJ2-7; D is perhaps TRBD1 (6 bases). The TCR was taken from a woman aged 25-40 years in good health and CMV-seronegative. Sequencing input: PBMCs. CDR3 in DNA: TGCGCCAGCAGCCTATCCATCCTGACGGGGCAAGGGGGGCAGTACTTC. Translating gives CASSLSILTGQGGQYF.